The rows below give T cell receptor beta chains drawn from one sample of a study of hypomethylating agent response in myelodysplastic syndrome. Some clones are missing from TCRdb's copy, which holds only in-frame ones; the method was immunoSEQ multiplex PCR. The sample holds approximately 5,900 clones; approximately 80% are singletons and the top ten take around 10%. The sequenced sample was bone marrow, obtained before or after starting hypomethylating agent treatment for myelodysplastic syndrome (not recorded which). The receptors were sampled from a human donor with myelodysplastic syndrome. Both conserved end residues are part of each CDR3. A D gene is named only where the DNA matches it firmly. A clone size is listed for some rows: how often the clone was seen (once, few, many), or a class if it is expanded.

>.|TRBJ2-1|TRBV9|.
TGTGCCAGCAGCGTAGGAGTCAGTGACTACAATGAGCAGTTCTTC
CASSVGVSDYNEQFF
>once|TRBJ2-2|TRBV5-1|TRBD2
TGCGCCAGCAGCAAAGGACTAGCTTTGAACACCGGGGAGCTGTTTTTT
CASSKGLALNTGELFF
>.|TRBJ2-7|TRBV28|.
TGTGCCAGCAGTACGGGGGCCCCTCCGTACGAGCAGTACTTC
CASSTGAPPYEQYF
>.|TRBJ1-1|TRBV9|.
TGTGCCAGCAGCCCCCCACGTGGGAAGAACACTGAAGCTTTCTTT
CASSPPRGKNTEAFF
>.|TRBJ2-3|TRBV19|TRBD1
TGTGCCAGTAGTATCCGGGACAGGGGTGCAGATACGCAGTATTTT
CASSIRDRGADTQYF
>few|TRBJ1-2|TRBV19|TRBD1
TGTGCCAGTAGTACGACCAGGGGGAGGGCCCTTTATGGCTACACCTTC
CASSTTRGRALYGYTF
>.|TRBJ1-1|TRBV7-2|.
TGTGCCAGCAGCTTTCCATTGGGGGCGCGGGACACTGAAGCTTTCTTT
CASSFPLGARDTEAFF
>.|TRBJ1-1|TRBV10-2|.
TGCGCCAGCAGTGAGTCGAAAAGTACTGAAGCTTTCTTT
CASSESKSTEAFF
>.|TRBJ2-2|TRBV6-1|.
TGTGCCAGCAGTGAAACCATCGCAGCCCACACCGGGGAGCTGTTTTTT
CASSETIAAHTGELFF
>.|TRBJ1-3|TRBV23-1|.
TGCGCCATTAAGAGGGTACCTGGAAACACCATATATTTT
CAIKRVPGNTIYF
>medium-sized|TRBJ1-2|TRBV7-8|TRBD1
TGTGCCAGCAAAGGACAGGGAAGCTATGGCTACACCTTC
CASKGQGSYGYTF
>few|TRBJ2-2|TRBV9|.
TGTGCCAGCAGCGTAGTTGCAGGTCCTACCGGGGAGCTGTTTTTT
CASSVVAGPTGELFF
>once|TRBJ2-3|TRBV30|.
TGTGCCTGGAGTGTACGTTCGGCCCCCAGCACAGATACGCAGTATTTT
CAWSVRSAPSTDTQYF
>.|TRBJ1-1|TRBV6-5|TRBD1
TGTGCCAGCACTTCCTCCGGGACAGGGGTTTGGACTGAAGCTTTCTTT
CASTSSGTGVWTEAFF
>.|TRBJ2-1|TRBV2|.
TGTGCCAGCAGGGGTAGTCTGGGCGATGAGCAGTTCTTC
CASRGSLGDEQFF
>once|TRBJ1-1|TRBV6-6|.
TGTGCCAGCAGGGACCTTAGGAACACTGAAGCTTTCTTT
CASRDLRNTEAFF
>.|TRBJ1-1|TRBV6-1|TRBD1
TGTGCCACCGCGGGACAGACCAGTTTTGCTGAAGCTTTCTTT
CATAGQTSFAEAFF
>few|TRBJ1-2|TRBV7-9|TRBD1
TGTGCCAGCCGGACAGGGACTAACTATGGCTACACCTTC
CASRTGTNYGYTF